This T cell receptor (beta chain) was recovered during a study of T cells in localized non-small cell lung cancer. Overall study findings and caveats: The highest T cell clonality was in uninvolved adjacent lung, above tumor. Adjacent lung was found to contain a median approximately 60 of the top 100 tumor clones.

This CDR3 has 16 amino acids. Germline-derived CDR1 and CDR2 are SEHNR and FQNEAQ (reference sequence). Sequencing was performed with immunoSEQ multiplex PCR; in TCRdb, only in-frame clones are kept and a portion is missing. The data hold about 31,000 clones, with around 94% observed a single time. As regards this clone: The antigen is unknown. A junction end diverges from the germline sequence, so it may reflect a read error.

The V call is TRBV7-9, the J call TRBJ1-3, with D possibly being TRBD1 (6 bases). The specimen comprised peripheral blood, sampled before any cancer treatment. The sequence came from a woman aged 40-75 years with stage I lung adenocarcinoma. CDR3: CASSPYRRDTGNTIYF. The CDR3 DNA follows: TGTGCCAGCAGCCCCTATCGGCGGGACACTGGGAACACCATATATTTT.